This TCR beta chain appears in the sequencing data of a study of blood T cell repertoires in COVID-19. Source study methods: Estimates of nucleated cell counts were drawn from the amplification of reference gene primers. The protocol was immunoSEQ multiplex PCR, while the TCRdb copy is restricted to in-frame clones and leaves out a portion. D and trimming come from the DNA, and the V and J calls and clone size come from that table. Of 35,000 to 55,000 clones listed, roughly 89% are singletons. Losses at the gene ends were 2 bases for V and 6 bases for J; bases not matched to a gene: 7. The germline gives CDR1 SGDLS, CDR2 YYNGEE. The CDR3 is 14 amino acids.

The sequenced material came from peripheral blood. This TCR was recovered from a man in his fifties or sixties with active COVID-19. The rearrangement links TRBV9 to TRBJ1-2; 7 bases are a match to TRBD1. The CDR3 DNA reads TGTGCCAGCAGCGTCCAAGGGGACAGAGATGGCTACACCTTC. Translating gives CASSVQGDRDGYTF.